The sequence of this T cell receptor beta chain was determined in a study of cytomegalovirus exposure and HLA in healthy donors. Study-level background: Out of about 180 million T cells, an earlier analysis found 117 million unique TCR beta sequences in total.

CDR1 and CDR2 (germline): MDHEN, SYDVKM. Losses at the gene ends were 5 bases for V and 8 bases for J; bases not matched to a gene: 11. The CDR3 totals 14 residues. Study-wide results and limits: Indistinguishable V segments, including TRBV6-2 and TRBV6-3, were excluded. The majority of CMV-associated TCR beta chains were reported as apparently HLA-restricted in a later analysis. Overall, around 160 TCR beta chains were annotated as cytomegalovirus-associated.

The PCR contained 60 Vbeta and 13 Jbeta primers. The method was immunoSEQ multiplex PCR; TCRdb's version includes in-frame clones alone and lacks a portion of them. The repertoire has tens of thousands of clones, 80% to 90% of them found once; the top ten carry over 2.5%. With respect to this clone: Antigen specificity is unknown.

The chain recombines TRBV28 with TRBJ1-2; the match to TRBD1 covers 7 bases. The sample consisted of PBMCs. The receptor comes from a woman aged 25 to 39 in good health and CMV-seronegative. CDR3 coding DNA: TGTGCCAGCAGTCCATCCTGGACAGGACCCGGCTACACCTTC. It yields the protein CASSPSWTGPGYTF.